This T cell receptor (beta chain) originates from a study of patients and donors after allogeneic stem cell transplantation. MiXCR was run by TCRdb on the RT-PCR reads, yielding one entry per CDR3 protein. In the table there are about 70,000 distinct CDR3 sequences, more than 20% of which are singletons. Trimming cost V 7 bases and J 5 bases; bases outside gene matches: 7. This CDR3 has 13 amino acids. Germline V gene data show CDR1 as SQVTM and CDR2 as ANQGSEA. The chain combines TRBV29-1 with TRBJ2-5, with 10 bases lining up with TRBD1. The receptor was isolated from a human donor who was either an allogeneic HSCT recipient or a stem cell or donor lymphocyte infusion donor (not recorded which). It is not recorded whose cells these are; they may come from a transplant donor. Material for sequencing was blood, either unsorted or a sorted T cell fraction (not recorded which). DNA for the CDR3: TGCAGCGCCTGGACAGGGGGTGAGGAGACCCAGTACTTC. It specifies CSAWTGGEETQYF.